This TCR beta chain is drawn from a study of CD8+CD57+ T cells in acquired aplastic anemia. Overall study: Recorded DNA amounts for sorted CD4+ and CD8+ cells had an average of 3.2 ug. CD4+ reads averaged approximately 9.9 million in healthy donors.

Profiles of TCR beta VDJ and CDR3 were generated from a genomic DNA template. TCRdb recomputed calls from the reads with MiXCR, one row per CDR3 protein. The data hold about 190,000 distinct CDR3 sequences, with roughly 56% observed a single time. This clonotype has at least ten counts. V trimming: 5 bases; J trimming: 5 bases; junction bases outside the gene matches: 15. Germline V CDR1 and CDR2: LNHDA, SQIVND (reference sequence). This CDR3 region has 17 residues. The chain has TRBV19 and TRBJ2-3, with 8 bases fitting TRBD1. The TCR was taken from a human donor in good health, serving as a control. Sequenced material: sorted CD4+, CD8+, or CD8+CD57+ T cells (not recorded which) from PBMCs. The CDR3 DNA reads as TGTGCCAGTAGTCCAAGAATGAGACAGGGGTTCGTAGATACGCAGTATTTT. The encoded protein is CASSPRMRQGFVDTQYF.